The 9 T cell receptor beta chains below all came from one sample that was sequenced in a study of T-cell reconstitution after alpha-beta-depleted transplantation in children. Unique molecular identifiers were incorporated when the TCRbeta library was constructed. From the PCR reads, TCRdb called clonotypes with MiXCR, one entry per CDR3 protein. The table records 300,000 to 400,000 distinct CDR3 sequences, 15% to 20% of them present only once. The material was PBMCs, mostly from graft donor cells, obtained 360 days after TCRalphabeta/CD19-depleted stem cell transplant. These receptors were taken from a male patient aged 2 to 10 who had a stem cell transplant for acute lymphoblastic leukemia, so the T cells may come from the graft donor.

The chain recombines TRBV29-1 with TRBJ2-6; 7 bases are shared with TRBD1. Germline V CDR1 and CDR2: SQVTM, ANQGSEA. CDR3 length: 14 residues. Trimming cost V 6 bases and J 0 bases; bases outside gene matches: 2. This CDR3 is CSVGDSSGANVLTF. Here the CDR3 DNA reads TGCAGCGTCGGGGACAGCTCTGGGGCCAACGTCCTGACTTTC.

In this sample, this clonotype turned up a few times. The gene calls are TRBV7-2 and TRBJ1-5; 10 bases match TRBD1. V was clipped by 2 bases and J by 6 bases; unmatched bases: 4. Per the germline V gene, CDR1 is SGHTA and CDR2 is FQGNSA. There are 15 residues in the CDR3. This CDR3 reads CASSLRQGAGQPQHF. CDR3 DNA sequence: TGTGCCAGCAGCTTAAGACAGGGGGCAGGTCAGCCCCAGCATTTT.

The table lists this clonotype with a few counts. The chain links TRBV24-1 to TRBJ2-1; 7 bases are a match to TRBD1. V trimming: 4 bases; J trimming: 4 bases; junction bases outside the gene matches: 15. Germline CDR1 and CDR2: KGHDR and SFDVKD. The CDR3 contains 18 residues. The CDR3 nucleotides are TGTGCCACCAGTGACTCGACAGGGTCAGTTTCTATTTACAATGAGCAGTTCTTC. Protein sequence: CATSDSTGSVSIYNEQFF.

The sample holds a few counts of this clonotype. The chain joins TRBV28 to TRBJ1-1; 11 bases match TRBD1. The CDR3 contains 16 residues. Losses at the gene ends were 1 base for V and 4 bases for J; bases not matched to a gene: 5. The germline V gene has CDR1 MDHEN and CDR2 SYDVKM. CDR3 DNA: TGTGCCAGCAGTTTATACGGGACAGGGGGGGGCACTGAAGCTTTCTTT. The encoded protein is CASSLYGTGGGTEAFF. The entire variable domain, with the rest obtained from reference TRBV28 and TRBJ1-1, is as follows: DVKVTQSSRYLVKRTGEKVFLECVQDMDHENMFWYRQDPGLGLRLIYFSYDVKMKEKGDIPEGYSVSREKKERFSLILESASTNQTSMYLCASSLYGTGGGTEAFFGQGTRLTVV.

This clonotype was seen more than once but under ten times. This chain connects TRBV4-3 to TRBJ1-4, with TRBD1 matching over 7 bases. Germline loops: CDR1 LGHNA, CDR2 YSLEER. The V segment lost 0 bases and the J segment 5 bases; nucleotides outside the gene matches: 6. The CDR3 has 16 amino acids. CDR3 region: CASSQEGQRRNEKLFF. The CDR3 DNA reads as TGCGCCAGCAGCCAAGAGGGACAGCGCCGAAATGAAAAACTGTTTTTT.

This clonotype was observed a few times. V gene TRBV6-2 or TRBV6-3 combines with J gene TRBJ2-3; the match to TRBD2 covers 10 bases. J gave up 2 bases and V 4 bases, and 15 bases lay outside the gene matches. Germline V gives CDR1 MNHEY, CDR2 SVGEGT. The CDR3 is 19 residues long. The CDR3 DNA follows: TGTGCCAGCAGTTCTTCCTTTTTTCCGGGACTAGCGAACACAGATACGCAGTATTTT. This sequence encodes CASSSSFFPGLANTDTQYF.

This clonotype came up many times. The V gene is TRBV11-2, the J gene TRBJ1-3; no reliable D call. Deletions cut 3 bases from V and 1 base from J, with 13 bases between. Per germline, CDR1 SGHAT and CDR2 FQNNGV. This CDR3 has 16 amino acids. CDR3 bases: TGTGCCAGCAGCTTTACGGGTGCTTGGTCTGGAAACACCATATATTTT. Amino acid sequence: CASSFTGAWSGNTIYF.

This chain connects TRBV10-3 to TRBJ2-3, with D tentatively TRBD1 or TRBD2 (5 bases each). The length of the CDR3 is 15 residues. In germline, CDR1 is ENHRY, CDR2 SYGVKD. V lost 7 bases, J lost 0 bases, and 14 bases lay in between. The CDR3, as DNA: TGTGCCATCACCGAGGGTCAGGGTAGCACAGATACGCAGTATTTT. Protein sequence: CAITEGQGSTDTQYF.

This clonotype was counted between two and nine times. V is TRBV29-1 and J is TRBJ1-2, with TRBD1 matching over 7 bases. Trimming took 3 bases from V and 2 from J; bases not matched to a gene: 9. Per the germline V gene, CDR1 is SQVTM and CDR2 is ANQGSEA. There are 15 residues in the CDR3. CDR3 DNA sequence: TGCAGCGTTGAGGGTATCAACAGGGGCAACTATGGCTACACCTTC. This codes for CSVEGINRGNYGYTF.